A single TCR beta chain is shown here with its context. Healthy donors had no documented immune events, such as infections, while sampled. This specimen belongs to a study of identifying expanded T cells in peripheral blood. This table comes from immunoSEQ multiplex PCR, and its TCRdb copy is limited to in-frame clones, with some not included. The repertoire has 70,000 to 95,000 clones, 85% to 90% of them found once; the top ten carry about 3.9%. Germline CDR1 reads MDHEN; CDR2 reads SYDVKM. The V gene lost 5 bases and the J gene lost 5 bases, with 15 bases spanning the gap. The CDR3 consists of 15 residues.

Specimen: blood. The chain is built from TRBV28 and TRBJ1-4; D is possibly TRBD1 (5 bases). The sequence derives from a person aged 18-70 years in good health. CDR3 region: CASSPTGRGNEKLFF. In DNA form, the CDR3 reads TGTGCCAGCAGTCCAACCGGACGGGGGAATGAAAAACTGTTTTTT.